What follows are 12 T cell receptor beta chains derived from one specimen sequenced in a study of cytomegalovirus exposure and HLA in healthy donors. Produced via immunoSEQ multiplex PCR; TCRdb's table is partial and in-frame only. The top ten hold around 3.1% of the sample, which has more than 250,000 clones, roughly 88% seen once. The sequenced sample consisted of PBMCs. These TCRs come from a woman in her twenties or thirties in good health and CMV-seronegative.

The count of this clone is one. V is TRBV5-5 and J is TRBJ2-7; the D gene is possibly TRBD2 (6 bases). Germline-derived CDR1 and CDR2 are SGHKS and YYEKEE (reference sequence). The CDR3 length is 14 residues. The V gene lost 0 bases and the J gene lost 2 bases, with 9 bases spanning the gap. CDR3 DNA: TGTGCCAGCAGCTTGGGCGGGGAAGCCTACGAGCAGTACTTC. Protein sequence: CASSLGGEAYEQYF.

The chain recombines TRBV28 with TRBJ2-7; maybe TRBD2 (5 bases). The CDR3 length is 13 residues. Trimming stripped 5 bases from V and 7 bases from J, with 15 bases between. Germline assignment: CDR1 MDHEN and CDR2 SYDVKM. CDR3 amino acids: CASSTVRVGEQYF. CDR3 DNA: TGTGCCAGCAGTACCGTGCGGGTTGGGGAGCAGTACTTC.

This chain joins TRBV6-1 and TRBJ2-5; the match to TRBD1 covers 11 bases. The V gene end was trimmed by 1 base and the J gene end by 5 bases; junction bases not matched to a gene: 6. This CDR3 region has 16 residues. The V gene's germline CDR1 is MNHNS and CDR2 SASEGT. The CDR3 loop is CASSEEGQGDFETQYF. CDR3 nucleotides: TGTGCCAGCAGTGAAGAGGGACAGGGGGATTTTGAGACCCAGTACTTC.

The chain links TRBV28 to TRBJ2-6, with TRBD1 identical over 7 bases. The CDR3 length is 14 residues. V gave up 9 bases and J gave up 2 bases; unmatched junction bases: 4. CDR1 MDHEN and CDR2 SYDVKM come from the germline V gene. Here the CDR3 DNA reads TGTGCCAGTGTTGGGACAGCTGGGGCCAACGTCCTGACTTTC. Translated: CASVGTAGANVLTF.

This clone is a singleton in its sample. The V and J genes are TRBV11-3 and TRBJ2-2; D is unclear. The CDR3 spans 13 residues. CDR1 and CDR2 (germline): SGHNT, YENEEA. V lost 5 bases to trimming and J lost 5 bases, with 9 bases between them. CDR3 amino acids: CASSPRKTGELFF. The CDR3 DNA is TGTGCCAGCAGCCCTAGAAAGACCGGGGAGCTGTTTTTT.

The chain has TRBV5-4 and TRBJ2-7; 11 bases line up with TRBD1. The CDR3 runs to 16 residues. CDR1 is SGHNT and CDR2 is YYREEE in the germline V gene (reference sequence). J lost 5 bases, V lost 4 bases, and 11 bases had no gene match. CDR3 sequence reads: CASSRAGQGALNEQYF. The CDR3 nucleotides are TGTGCCAGCAGCCGAGCCGGACAGGGGGCACTAAACGAGCAGTACTTC.

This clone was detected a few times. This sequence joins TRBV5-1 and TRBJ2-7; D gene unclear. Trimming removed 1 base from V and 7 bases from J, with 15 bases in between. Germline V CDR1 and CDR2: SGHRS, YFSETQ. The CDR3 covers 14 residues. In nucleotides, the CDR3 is TGCGCCAGCAGCTTGTTGTCCCTAAGCGAGGAGCAGTACTTC. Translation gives CASSLLSLSEEQYF.

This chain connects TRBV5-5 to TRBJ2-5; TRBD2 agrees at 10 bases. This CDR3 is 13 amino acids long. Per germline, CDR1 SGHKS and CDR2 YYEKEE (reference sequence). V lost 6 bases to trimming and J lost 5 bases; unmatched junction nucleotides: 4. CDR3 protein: CASKGLALETQYF. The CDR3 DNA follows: TGTGCCAGCAAGGGACTAGCGTTGGAGACCCAGTACTTC.

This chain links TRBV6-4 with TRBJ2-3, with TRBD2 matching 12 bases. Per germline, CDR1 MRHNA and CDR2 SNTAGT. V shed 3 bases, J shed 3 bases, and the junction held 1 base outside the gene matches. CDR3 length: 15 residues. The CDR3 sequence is CASSETSGGTDTQYF. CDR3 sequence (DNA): TGTGCCAGCAGTGAGACTAGCGGGGGAACAGATACGCAGTATTTT.

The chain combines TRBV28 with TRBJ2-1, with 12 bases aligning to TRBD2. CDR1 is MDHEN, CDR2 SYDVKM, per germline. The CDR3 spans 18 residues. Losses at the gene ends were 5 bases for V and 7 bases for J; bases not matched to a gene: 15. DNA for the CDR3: TGTGCCAGCAGTCCCAGGGGACTAGCGGGCCGTGGGGGTAATGAGCAGTTCTTC. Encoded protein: CASSPRGLAGRGGNEQFF.

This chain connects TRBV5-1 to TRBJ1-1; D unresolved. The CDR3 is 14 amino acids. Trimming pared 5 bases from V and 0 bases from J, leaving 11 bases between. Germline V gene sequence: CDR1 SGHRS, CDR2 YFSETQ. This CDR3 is CASRPGPMNTEAFF. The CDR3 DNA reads TGCGCCAGCAGGCCGGGCCCCATGAACACTGAAGCTTTCTTT.

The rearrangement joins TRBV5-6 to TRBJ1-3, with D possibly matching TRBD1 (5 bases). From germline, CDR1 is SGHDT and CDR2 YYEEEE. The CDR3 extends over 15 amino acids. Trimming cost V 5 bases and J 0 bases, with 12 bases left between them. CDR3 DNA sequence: TGTGCCAGCAGACCTATGACAGACTCTGGAAACACCATATATTTT. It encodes CASRPMTDSGNTIYF.